The clone carrying this T cell receptor (beta chain) was picked up one time. As yet, its antigen is unknown. Sequenced by immunoSEQ multiplex PCR; TCRdb stores in-frame clones only, minus some. Of some 500,000 clones listed, approximately 92% are singletons. The data derive from a study of Ad26.COV2.S vaccination and SARS-CoV-2 variants. Notes on the study in general: Breadth measured for non-spike TCRs was similar across vaccine and placebo recipients. A substantial breadth of spike-specific CD8+ and CD4+ T cell responses after vaccination has been reported.

The treatment is: some 19 received Ad26.COV2.S at low or high dose, single or two shots; roughly five received placebo; per-sample allocation not given. Sampling took place 63 days after the first vaccine or placebo injection. The ends were cut back, 7 bases at V and 2 bases at J, with 16 bases in the middle. The length of the CDR3 is 14 residues. Germline assignment: CDR1 SQVTM and CDR2 ANQGSEA. The chain recombines TRBV29-1 with TRBJ2-3; possible D gene TRBD2, 6 bases. Specimen: peripheral blood, collected in a trial of Ad26.COV2.S vaccine versus placebo. This clonotype was sampled from a person between 18 and 60 years old who received the Ad26.COV2.S COVID-19 vaccine or a placebo. The CDR3 region has the DNA TGCAGCGCCGCCGGGGGAATTTCCACAGATACGCAGTATTTT. Amino acid sequence: CSAAGGISTDTQYF.